This TCR beta chain was retrieved from a study of cytomegalovirus exposure and HLA in healthy donors. General observations from the study: Rare TCR sequences predominated, though certain public TCRs were found in many donors. Investigators reported some 150 TCR beta chains as tied to cytomegalovirus. Both high specificity and high sensitivity reportedly marked the classifier's diagnosis of cytomegalovirus status.

The CDR3 has 19 amino acids. Germline V gene data show CDR1 as SGHDN and CDR2 as FVKESK. The V and J ends lost 0 bases and 1 base, in that order; junction bases with no gene match: 13. TCRdb's table, derived via immunoSEQ multiplex PCR, lists solely in-frame clones and lacks some. The sample carries more than 95,000 clones, approximately 86% recorded once. For this clone: Its antigen remains unknown.

Sample: PBMCs. This sequence originates from a man younger than 35 in good health and CMV-seropositive. V usage is TRBV14 and J usage is TRBJ2-3, with 7 nucleotides matching TRBD2. In DNA form, the CDR3 reads TGTGCCAGCAGCCAAGATCATGGTTCGGGAGGCCTTGGCACAGATACGCAGTATTTT. It encodes CASSQDHGSGGLGTDTQYF.